A single TCR beta chain is shown here with its context. What it binds is unknown. This sample is part of a study of T cell responses to AZD1222 COVID-19 vaccine. Study-level results: Unmutated variant regions are reportedly targeted by nearly half of spike-specific TCRs.

Only in-frame clones appear in the TCRdb table, and some are missing; sequencing was by immunoSEQ multiplex PCR. The data hold roughly 100,000 clones, with around 87% observed a single time. This clonotype originated in an adult in good health. The material sequenced was peripheral blood, taken on day 0 of AZD1222 vaccination.

The CDR3: CASSPTTTVFEQYF. CDR3 bases: TGTGCCAGCAGCCCGACCACGACAGTTTTCGAGCAGTACTTC. The rearrangement uses TRBV7-2 and TRBJ2-7; maybe TRBD1 (5 bases). The CDR3 is made up of 14 amino acids. Per germline, CDR1 SGHTA and CDR2 FQGNSA. V was clipped by 5 bases and J by 6 bases, with 17 bases between them.